Shown below are 2 T cell receptor beta chains from a single sample sequenced in a study of blood T cell repertoires in COVID-19 (dated by TCRdb to the early 2020s). Library creation used the immunoSEQ multiplex PCR assay. The table was pulled from immuneACCESS by TCRdb, which kept in-frame rearrangements only. Such tables lose some clones; where checked, under half of the loss comes from unresolved V genes, and the rest has no known cause. Across this sample there are approximately 210,000 clones, with roughly 92% seen only once. The biggest ten clones account for roughly 0.76% of the sample. Sequencing input: peripheral blood. The receptors were sampled from a man aged 25 to 45 with COVID-19, enrolled during active disease.

V usage is TRBV25-1 and J usage is TRBJ1-2; possible D gene TRBD1, 5 bases. V dropped 4 bases and J dropped 11 bases, with 11 bases sitting between them. The CDR3 extends over 11 amino acids. Germline assignment: CDR1 MGHDK and CDR2 SYGVNS. CDR3 DNA: TGTGCCAGCAGTGTGAGCGGGGGATACACCTTC. It translates to CASSVSGGYTF.

The J gene is TRBJ2-1, the V gene TRBV24-1; D might be TRBD1 (5 bases). The germline CDR1 and CDR2 sequences are KGHDR and SFDVKD. CDR3 length equals 12 residues. V was trimmed by 1 base and J by 8 bases, leaving 5 bases between them. CDR3 in DNA: TGTGCCACCAGTGATTTCAGGGATGAGCAGTTCTTC. As protein: CATSDFRDEQFF.